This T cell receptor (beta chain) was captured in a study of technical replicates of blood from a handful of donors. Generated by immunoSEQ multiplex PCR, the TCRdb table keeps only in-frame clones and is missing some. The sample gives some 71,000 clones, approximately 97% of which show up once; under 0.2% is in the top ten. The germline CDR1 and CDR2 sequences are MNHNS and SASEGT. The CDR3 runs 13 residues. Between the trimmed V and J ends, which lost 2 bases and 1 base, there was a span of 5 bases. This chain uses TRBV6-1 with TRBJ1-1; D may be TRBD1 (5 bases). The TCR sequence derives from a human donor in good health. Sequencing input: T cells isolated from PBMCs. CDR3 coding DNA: TGTGCCAGCAGTGAAACAGGGAACACTGAAGCTTTCTTT. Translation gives CASSETGNTEAFF.